The source of this T cell receptor (beta chain) is a study of shared clonotypes between healthy human individuals. In the authors' workflow: Because ImmunoSEQ provided only junction sequences with no quality scores, the filtering differed. Sequenced by immunoSEQ multiplex PCR; TCRdb stores in-frame clones only, minus some. The DNA gave D and trimming, while V, J and clone size come from that table. The repertoire has about half a million clones, about 85% of them found once; the top ten carry 9.5% to 15%. The CDR3 contains 13 residues. Germline-derived CDR1 and CDR2 are SQVTM and ANQGSEA. Between the trimmed V and J ends, which lost 4 bases and 2 bases, there was a span of 9 bases.

Sequencing was carried out using PBMCs. The rearrangement joins TRBV29-1 to TRBJ2-4; D might be TRBD2 (6 bases). The receptor's source is a woman between 40 and 55 years old in good health. Some clones in this sample may be carry-over from other donors' samples. The CDR3 loop reads CSVVAGPKNIQYF. CDR3 DNA: TGCAGCGTTGTGGCGGGGCCCAAAAACATTCAGTACTTC.